Reported below is one T cell receptor (beta chain). Its antigen is not known. Other DNA sequences in the same sample also yield this CDR3. Each PCR replicate from the sorted subsets contained about 200 ng DNA, which is 25,000 to 30,000 T cell genomes. Per the authors' pipeline: Filtering of immunoSEQ junctional sequences could not match full-length read filtering. Libraries were prepared by immunoSEQ multiplex PCR; TCRdb keeps only in-frame clonotypes and omits some of them. V and J calls and clone size are copied from that table; D and trimming were computed from the DNA. This table holds some 2,500,000 clones, around 93% found once. This record comes from a study of shared clonotypes between healthy human individuals. Study context: Three men and a couple of women, aged 18 to 49, were donors.

Study outcomes and limitations: Rarefaction indicated that sorted-subset sequencing remained incomplete although depth was large.

The ends were cut back, 5 bases at V and 4 bases at J, with 12 bases in the middle. From germline, CDR1 is SGHTA and CDR2 FQGNSA. CDR3 length equals 14 residues. Specimen: naive CD4+ T cells from PBMCs. The sample's subset: CD45RA+ positively selected. This chain connects TRBV7-2 to TRBJ1-5; possibly TRBD1 for D (5 bases). The clonotype was recovered from a man aged 18 to 29 in good health. Some clones in this sample may be carry-over from other donors' samples. DNA of the CDR3: TGTGCCAGCAGCCCTCAGGGTGGTAATCAGCCCCAGCATTTT. Translating it yields CASSPQGGNQPQHF. Full variable domain (remainder filled in from reference TRBV7-2 and TRBJ1-5): GAGVSQSPSNKVTEKGKDVELRCDPISGHTALYWYRQSLGQGLEFLIYFQGNSAPDKSGLPSDRFSAERTGGSVSTLTIQRTQQEDSAVYLCASSPQGGNQPQHFGDGTRLSIL.